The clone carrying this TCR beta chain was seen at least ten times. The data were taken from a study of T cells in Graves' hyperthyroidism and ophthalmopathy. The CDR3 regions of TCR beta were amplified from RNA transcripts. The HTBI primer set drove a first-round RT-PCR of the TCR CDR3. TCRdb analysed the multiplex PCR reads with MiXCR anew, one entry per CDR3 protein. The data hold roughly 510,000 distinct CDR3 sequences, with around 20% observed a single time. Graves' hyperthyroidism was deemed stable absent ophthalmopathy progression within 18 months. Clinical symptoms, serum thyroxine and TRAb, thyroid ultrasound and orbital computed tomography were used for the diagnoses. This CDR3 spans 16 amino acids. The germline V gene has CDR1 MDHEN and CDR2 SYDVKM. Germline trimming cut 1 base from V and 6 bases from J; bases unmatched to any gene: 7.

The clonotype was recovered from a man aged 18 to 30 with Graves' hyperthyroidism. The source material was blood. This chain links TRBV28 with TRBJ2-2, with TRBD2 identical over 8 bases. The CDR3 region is CASSLSSGGAPGELFF. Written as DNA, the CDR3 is TGTGCCAGCAGTTTATCATCCGGGGGGGCCCCCGGGGAGCTGTTTTTT. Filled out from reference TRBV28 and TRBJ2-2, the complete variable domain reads DVKVTQSSRYLVKRTGEKVFLECVQDMDHENMFWYRQDPGLGLRLIYFSYDVKMKEKGDIPEGYSVSREKKERFSLILESASTNQTSMYLCASSLSSGGAPGELFFGEGSRLTVL.